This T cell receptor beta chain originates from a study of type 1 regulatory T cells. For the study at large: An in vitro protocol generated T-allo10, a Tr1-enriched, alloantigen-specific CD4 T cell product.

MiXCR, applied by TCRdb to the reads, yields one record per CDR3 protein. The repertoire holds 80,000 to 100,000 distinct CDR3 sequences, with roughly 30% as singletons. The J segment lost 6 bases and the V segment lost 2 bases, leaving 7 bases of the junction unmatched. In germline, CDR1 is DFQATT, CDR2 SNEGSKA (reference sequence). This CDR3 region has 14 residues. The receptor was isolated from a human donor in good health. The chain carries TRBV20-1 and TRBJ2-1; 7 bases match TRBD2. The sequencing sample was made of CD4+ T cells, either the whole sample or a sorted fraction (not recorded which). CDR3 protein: CSARRAGVSNEQFF. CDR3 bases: TGCAGTGCTAGAAGGGCGGGAGTTTCCAATGAGCAGTTCTTC.